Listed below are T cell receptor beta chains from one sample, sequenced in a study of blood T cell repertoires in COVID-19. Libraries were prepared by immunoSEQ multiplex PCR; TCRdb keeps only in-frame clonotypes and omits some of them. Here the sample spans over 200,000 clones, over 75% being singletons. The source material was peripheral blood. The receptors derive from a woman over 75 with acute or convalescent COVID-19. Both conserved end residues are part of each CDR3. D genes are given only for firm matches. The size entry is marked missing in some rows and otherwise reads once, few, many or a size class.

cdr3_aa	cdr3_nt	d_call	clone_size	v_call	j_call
CASSPRLAGVGKQYF	TGTGCCAGCTCACCACGACTAGCGGGTGTTGGGAAGCAGTACTTC	TRBD2	NA	TRBV18	TRBJ2-7
CASSYGQNYGYTF	TGCGCCAGCAGCTACGGACAGAACTATGGCTACACCTTC	NA	few	TRBV5-1	TRBJ1-2
CASSYSAQVESPLHF	TGTGCCAGCAGTTACTCGGCGCAGGTGGAATCACCCCTCCACTTT	NA	NA	TRBV6-5	TRBJ1-6
CASTAWGGTHEQYF	TGTGCCAGCACCGCATGGGGGGGGACCCACGAGCAGTACTTC	TRBD2	NA	TRBV11-2	TRBJ2-7
CASSDFAGAYEQYF	TGTGCCAGCAGTGATTTTGCGGGCGCCTACGAGCAGTACTTC	NA	once	TRBV6-1	TRBJ2-7
CASSSGQGSYGYTF	TGTGCCAGCAGCTCCGGACAGGGCTCCTATGGCTACACCTTC	TRBD1	NA	TRBV5-4	TRBJ1-2
CASSEARGLTIYF	TGTGCCAGCAGTGAAGCGCGAGGGTTAACCATATATTTT	NA	NA	TRBV6-1	TRBJ1-3
CASSQVSRGSGNTIYF	TGTGCCAGCAGCCAAGTGTCTCGGGGGTCTGGAAACACCATATATTTT	NA	many	TRBV3-1/TRBV3-2	TRBJ1-3
CAISTDSLAGNTIYF	TGTGCCATCAGCACTGACAGCCTGGCGGGAAACACCATATATTTT	NA	once	TRBV10-3	TRBJ1-3
CASSESAGANNEQFF	TGCGCCAGCAGTGAGTCGGCGGGAGCGAACAATGAGCAGTTCTTC	TRBD2	NA	TRBV10-1	TRBJ2-1
CASSLLVTGNTGELFF	TGTGCCAGCAGCTTACTGGTGACAGGGAACACCGGGGAGCTGTTTTTT	NA	NA	TRBV11-2	TRBJ2-2
CSVEGYSLAGDEQFF	TGCAGCGTCGAGGGGTACAGCCTAGCGGGAGATGAGCAGTTCTTC	TRBD2	NA	TRBV29-1	TRBJ2-1
CVSSLAGGQVTDTQYF	TGCGTCAGCAGCTTGGCGGGGGGGCAGGTCACAGATACGCAGTATTTT	TRBD2	NA	TRBV5-1	TRBJ2-3
CASSPITGLGGNTIYF	TGTGCCAGCAGCCCGATTACAGGGCTGGGTGGAAACACCATATATTTT	NA	NA	TRBV3-1/TRBV3-2	TRBJ1-3
CAISDGTGVDEAFF	TGTGCCATCAGTGATGGGACAGGGGTGGATGAAGCTTTCTTT	TRBD1	once	TRBV10-3	TRBJ1-1
CATYTGELFF	TGTGCCACCTACACCGGGGAGCTGTTTTTT	NA	NA	TRBV7-6	TRBJ2-2
CASSEFQGQYF	TGTGCCAGCAGTGAATTTCAGGGGCAGTACTTC	NA	NA	TRBV2	TRBJ2-7
CASSSPNRGSEKLFF	TGTGCCAGTAGTTCCCCAAACAGGGGAAGTGAAAAACTGTTTTTT	TRBD1	few	TRBV19	TRBJ1-4
CASSLDLENQPQHF	TGTGCCAGCAGTCTGGATCTGGAGAATCAGCCCCAGCATTTT	NA	NA	TRBV5-4	TRBJ1-5
CAWSRTGAGANVLTF	TGTGCCTGGAGTCGGACAGGTGCGGGGGCCAACGTCCTGACTTTC	TRBD1	NA	TRBV30	TRBJ2-6
CASSLDDRVAFF	TGCGCCAGCAGCTTGGACGACAGGGTTGCTTTCTTT	TRBD1	few	TRBV5-1	TRBJ1-1
CASSLVAGVVDTQYF	TGTGCCAGCAGTCTCGTAGCGGGAGTCGTAGATACGCAGTATTTT	TRBD2	NA	TRBV6-2/TRBV6-3	TRBJ2-3
CASSLSGNTGELFF	TGTGCCAGCAGCTTATCAGGAAACACCGGGGAGCTGTTTTTT	NA	NA	TRBV7-7	TRBJ2-2
CASSPTSFTSYNEQFF	TGTGCCAGCAGCCCGACTAGTTTCACCTCCTACAATGAGCAGTTCTTC	NA	once	TRBV7-2	TRBJ2-1
CASTSWRGVKNIQYF	TGTGCCAGCACTTCCTGGCGGGGGGTCAAAAACATTCAGTACTTC	TRBD2	NA	TRBV6-5	TRBJ2-4
CASSPTTGSSGNTIYF	TGTGCCAGCTCACCAACGACAGGCAGCTCTGGAAACACCATATATTTT	NA	NA	TRBV18	TRBJ1-3
CASTYSRGRTSLSYTF	TGTGCCAGTACCTATTCGCGGGGGCGAACGTCATTGAGCTACACCTTC	NA	NA	TRBV19	TRBJ1-2
CATKGTGNTYEQYF	TGTGCCACGAAGGGGACAGGGAATACCTACGAGCAGTACTTC	TRBD1	NA	TRBV19	TRBJ2-7